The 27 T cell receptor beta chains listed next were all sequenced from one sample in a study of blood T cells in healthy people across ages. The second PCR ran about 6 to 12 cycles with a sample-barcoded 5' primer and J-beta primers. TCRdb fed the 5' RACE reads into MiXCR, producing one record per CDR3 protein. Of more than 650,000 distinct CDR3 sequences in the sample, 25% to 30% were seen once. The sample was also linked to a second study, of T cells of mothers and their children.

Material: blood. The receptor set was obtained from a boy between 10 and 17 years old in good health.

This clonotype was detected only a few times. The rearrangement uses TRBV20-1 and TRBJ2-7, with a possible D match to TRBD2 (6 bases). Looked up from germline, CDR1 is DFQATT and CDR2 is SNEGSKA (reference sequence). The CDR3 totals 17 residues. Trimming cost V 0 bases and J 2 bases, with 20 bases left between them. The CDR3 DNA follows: TGCAGTGCTAGAGATCTTCCCCGGCCAGGAGGGGCCTACGAGCAGTACTTC. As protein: CSARDLPRPGGAYEQYF.

The CDR3, as DNA: TGTGCCAGCAGCCAAGACGCAGGAAATGAAAAACTGTTTTTT. Its translation is CASSQDAGNEKLFF. The rearrangement uses TRBV4-2 and TRBJ1-4; D call uncertain. The CDR3 runs 14 residues. Trimming left V 0 bases short and J 5 bases short, with 7 bases between. CDR1 is LGHNA and CDR2 is YNFKEQ in the germline V gene.

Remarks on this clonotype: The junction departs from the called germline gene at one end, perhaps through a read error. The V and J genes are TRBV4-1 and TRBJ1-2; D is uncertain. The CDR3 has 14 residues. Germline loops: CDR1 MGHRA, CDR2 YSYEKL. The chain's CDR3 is CASSHGGRSYGYTF. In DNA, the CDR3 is TGTGCCAGCAGCCACGGTGGACGGAGCTATGGCTACACCTTC.

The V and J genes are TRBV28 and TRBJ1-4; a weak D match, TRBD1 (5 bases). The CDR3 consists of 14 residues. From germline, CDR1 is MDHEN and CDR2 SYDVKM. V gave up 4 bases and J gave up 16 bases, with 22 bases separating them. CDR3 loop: CASSSRDGRYQWFF. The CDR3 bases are TGTGCCAGCAGTTCCCGGGACGGGCGGTATCAGTGGTTTTTT.

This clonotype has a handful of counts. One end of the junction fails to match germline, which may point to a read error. CDR3 DNA sequence: TGTGCTAGCAGCGAGGACAGAAACAATGAGCAGTTCTTC. Translating gives CASSEDRNNEQFF. The genes are TRBV7-7 and TRBJ2-1; D may be TRBD1 (6 bases). Germline CDR1 and CDR2: SSHAT and FNYEAQ (reference sequence). There are 13 residues in the CDR3.

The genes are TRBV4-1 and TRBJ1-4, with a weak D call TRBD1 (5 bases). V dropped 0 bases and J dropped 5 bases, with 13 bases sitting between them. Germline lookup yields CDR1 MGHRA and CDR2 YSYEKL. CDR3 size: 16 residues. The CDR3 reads CASSQEDRGGNEKLFF. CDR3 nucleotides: TGCGCCAGCAGCCAAGAGGACCGGGGGGGGAATGAAAAACTGTTTTTT.

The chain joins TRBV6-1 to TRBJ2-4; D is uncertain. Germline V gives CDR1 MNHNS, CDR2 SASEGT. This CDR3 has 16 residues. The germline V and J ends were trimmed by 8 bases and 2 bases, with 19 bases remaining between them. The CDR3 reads CASFIGQIRTKNIQYF. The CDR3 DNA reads TGTGCCAGCTTTATAGGCCAAATCAGAACCAAAAACATTCAGTACTTC.

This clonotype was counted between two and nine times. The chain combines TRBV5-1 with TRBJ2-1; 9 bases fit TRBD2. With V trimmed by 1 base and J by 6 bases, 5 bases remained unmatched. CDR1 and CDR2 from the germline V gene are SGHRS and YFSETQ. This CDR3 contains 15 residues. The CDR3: CASSLSSGGFNEQFF. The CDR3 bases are TGCGCCAGCAGCTTGTCAAGCGGGGGGTTCAATGAGCAGTTCTTC.

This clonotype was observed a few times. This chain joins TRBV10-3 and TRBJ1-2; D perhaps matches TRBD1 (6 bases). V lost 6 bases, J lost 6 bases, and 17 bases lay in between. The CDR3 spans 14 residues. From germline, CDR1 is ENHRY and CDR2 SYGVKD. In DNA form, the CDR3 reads TGTGCCATCAGGATGGGGGGGACAAACGATGGCTACACCTTC. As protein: CAIRMGGTNDGYTF.

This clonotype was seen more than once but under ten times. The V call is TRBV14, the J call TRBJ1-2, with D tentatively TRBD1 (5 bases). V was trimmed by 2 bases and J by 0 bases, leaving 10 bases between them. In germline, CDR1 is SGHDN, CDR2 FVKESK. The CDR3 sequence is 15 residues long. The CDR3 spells CASSQRQRPNYGYTF. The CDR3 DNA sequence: TGTGCCAGCAGCCAACGACAGAGGCCTAACTATGGCTACACCTTC.

CDR3 loop: CASSYSSPLHF. For the CDR3, the DNA is TGTGCCAGCAGTTACAGTTCACCCCTCCACTTT. The chain recombines TRBV6-6 with TRBJ1-6; D remains ambiguous. Trimming pared 2 bases from V and 9 bases from J, leaving 2 bases between. This CDR3 spans 11 amino acids. Germline V gene data show CDR1 as MNHNY and CDR2 as SVGAGI (reference sequence).

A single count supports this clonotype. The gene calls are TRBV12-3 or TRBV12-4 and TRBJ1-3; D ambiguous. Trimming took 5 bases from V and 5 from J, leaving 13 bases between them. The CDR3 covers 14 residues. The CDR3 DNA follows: TGTGCCAGCAGTCTTTCGGACGGGAGAAACACCATATATTTT. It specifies CASSLSDGRNTIYF.

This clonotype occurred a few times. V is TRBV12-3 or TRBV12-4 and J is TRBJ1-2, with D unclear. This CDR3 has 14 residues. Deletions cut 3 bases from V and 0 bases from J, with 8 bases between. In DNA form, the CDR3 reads TGTGCCAGCAGTTTCGGCCGTTCTAACTATGGCTACACCTTC. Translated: CASSFGRSNYGYTF.

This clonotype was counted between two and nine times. CDR3 bases: TGCGCCAGCACAAAGACAGGGGTTGAGAACACTGAAGCTTTCTTT. Its translation: CASTKTGVENTEAFF. The chain carries TRBV5-1 and TRBJ1-1; 8 nucleotides align to TRBD1. V shed 6 bases and J 1 base; nucleotides not matched to a gene: 8. CDR1 is SGHRS, CDR2 YFSETQ, per germline. The CDR3 runs 15 residues.

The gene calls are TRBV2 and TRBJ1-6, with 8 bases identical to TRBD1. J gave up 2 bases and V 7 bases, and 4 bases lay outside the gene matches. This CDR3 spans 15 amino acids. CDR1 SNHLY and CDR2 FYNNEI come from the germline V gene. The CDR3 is CASNPDRAYNSPLHF. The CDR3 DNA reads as TGTGCCAGCAACCCGGACAGGGCCTATAATTCACCCCTCCACTTT.

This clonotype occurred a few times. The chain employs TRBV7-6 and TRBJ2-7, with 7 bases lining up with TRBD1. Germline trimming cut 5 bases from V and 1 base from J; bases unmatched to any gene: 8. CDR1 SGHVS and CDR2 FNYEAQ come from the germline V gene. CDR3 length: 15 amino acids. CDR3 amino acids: CASSRGQTGSYEQYF. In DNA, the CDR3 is TGTGCCAGCAGCAGGGGACAGACGGGATCCTACGAGCAGTACTTC.

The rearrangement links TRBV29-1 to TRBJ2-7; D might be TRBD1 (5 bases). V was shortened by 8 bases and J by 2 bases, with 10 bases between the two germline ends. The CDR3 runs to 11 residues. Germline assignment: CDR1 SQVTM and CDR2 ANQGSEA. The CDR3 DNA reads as TGCAGCAGTCAGGGCCCCTACGAGCAGTACTTC. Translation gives CSSQGPYEQYF.

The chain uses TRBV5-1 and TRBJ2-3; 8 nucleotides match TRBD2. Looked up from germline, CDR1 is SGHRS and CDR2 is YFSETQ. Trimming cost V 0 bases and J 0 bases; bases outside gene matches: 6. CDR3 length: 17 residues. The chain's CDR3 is CASSLAKVAGSTDTQYF. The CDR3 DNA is TGCGCCAGCAGCTTGGCCAAAGTAGCGGGGAGCACAGATACGCAGTATTTT.

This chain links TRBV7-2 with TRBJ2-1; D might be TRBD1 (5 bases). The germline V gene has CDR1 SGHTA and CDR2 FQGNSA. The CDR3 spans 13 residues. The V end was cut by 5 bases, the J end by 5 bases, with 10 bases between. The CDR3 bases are TGTGCCAGCAGCCCAAGACAGCACAATGAGCAGTTCTTC. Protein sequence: CASSPRQHNEQFF.

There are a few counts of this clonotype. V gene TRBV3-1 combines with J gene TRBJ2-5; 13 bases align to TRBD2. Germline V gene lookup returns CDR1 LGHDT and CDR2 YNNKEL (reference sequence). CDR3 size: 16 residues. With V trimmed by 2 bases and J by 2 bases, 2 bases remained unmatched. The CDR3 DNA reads TGTGCCAGCAGCCAACGGACTAGCGGGGGACAAGAGACCCAGTACTTC. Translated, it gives CASSQRTSGGQETQYF.

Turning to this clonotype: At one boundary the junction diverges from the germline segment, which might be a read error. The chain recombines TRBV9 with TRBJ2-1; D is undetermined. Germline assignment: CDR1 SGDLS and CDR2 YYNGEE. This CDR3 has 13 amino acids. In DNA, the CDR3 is TGTGCCAGCAGCGTAAACTTAAAAGAGACCCAGCACTTC. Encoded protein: CASSVNLKETQHF.

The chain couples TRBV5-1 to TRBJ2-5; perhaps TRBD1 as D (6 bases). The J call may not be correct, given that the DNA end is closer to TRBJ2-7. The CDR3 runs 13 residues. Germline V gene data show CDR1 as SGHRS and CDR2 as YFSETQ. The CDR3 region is CASSWRQDYEQYF. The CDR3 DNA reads TGCGCCAGCAGCTGGCGACAGGACTACGAGCAGTACTTC.

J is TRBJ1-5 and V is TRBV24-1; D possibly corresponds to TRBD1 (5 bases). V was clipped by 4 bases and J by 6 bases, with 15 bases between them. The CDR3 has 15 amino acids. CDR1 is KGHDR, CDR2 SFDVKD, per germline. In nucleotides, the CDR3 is TGTGCCACCAGTGAAACCGACAGTGAAAGTCAGCCCCAGCATTTT. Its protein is CATSETDSESQPQHF.

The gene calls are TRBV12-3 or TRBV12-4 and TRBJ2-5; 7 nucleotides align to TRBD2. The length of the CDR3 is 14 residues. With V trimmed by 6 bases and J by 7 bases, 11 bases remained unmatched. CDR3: CASRMQGGVGTQYF. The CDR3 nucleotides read TGTGCCAGCAGAATGCAGGGAGGGGTAGGGACCCAGTACTTC.

CDR3 bases: TGTGCCAGCAGTTCAGCGACAGTGTTGACCCTCCACTTT. This gives the protein CASSSATVLTLHF. The rearrangement joins TRBV28 to TRBJ1-6, with D possibly being TRBD1 (5 bases). Per the germline V gene, CDR1 is MDHEN and CDR2 is SYDVKM. The CDR3 is made up of 13 amino acids. The V gene lost 4 bases and the J gene lost 14 bases, with 15 bases spanning the gap. Combining the CDR3 with reference TRBV28 and TRBJ1-6 gives the whole variable domain DVKVTQSSRYLVKRTGEKVFLECVQDMDHENMFWYRQDPGLGLRLIYFSYDVKMKEKGDIPEGYSVSREKKERFSLILESASTNQTSMYLCASSSATVLTLHFGNGTRLTVT.

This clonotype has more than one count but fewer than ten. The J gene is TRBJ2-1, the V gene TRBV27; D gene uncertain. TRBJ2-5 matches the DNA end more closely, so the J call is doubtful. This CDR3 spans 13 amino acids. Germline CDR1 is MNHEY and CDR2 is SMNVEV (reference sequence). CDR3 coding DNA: TGTGCCAGCAGTCAAATGTCGAGAAAAACCCAGTACTTC. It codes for CASSQMSRKTQYF.

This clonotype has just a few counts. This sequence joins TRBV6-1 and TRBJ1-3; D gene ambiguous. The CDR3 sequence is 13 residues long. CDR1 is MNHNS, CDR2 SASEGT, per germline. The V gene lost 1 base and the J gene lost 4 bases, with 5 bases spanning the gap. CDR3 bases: TGTGCCAGCAGTGAAGATAGAGGAAACACCATATATTTT. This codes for CASSEDRGNTIYF.